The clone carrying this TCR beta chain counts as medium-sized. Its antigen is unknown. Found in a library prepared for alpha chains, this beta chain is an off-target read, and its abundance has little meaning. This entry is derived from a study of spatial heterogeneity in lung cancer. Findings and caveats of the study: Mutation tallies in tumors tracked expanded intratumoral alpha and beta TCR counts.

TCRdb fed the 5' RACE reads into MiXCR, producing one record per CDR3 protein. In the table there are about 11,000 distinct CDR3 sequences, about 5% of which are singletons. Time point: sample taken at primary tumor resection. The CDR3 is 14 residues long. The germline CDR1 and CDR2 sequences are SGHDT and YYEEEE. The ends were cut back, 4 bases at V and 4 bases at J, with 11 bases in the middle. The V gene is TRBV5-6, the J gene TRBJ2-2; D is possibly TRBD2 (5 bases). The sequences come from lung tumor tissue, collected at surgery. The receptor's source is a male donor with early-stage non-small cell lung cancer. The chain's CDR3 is CASSRPGSTGELFF. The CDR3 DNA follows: TGTGCCAGCAGCCGGCCGGGATCCACCGGGGAGCTGTTTTTT.